In this sample, the clone carrying this T cell receptor (beta chain) turned up once. This sample is drawn from a study of blood T cell repertoires in COVID-19. Using immunoSEQ multiplex PCR, the repertoire was profiled, and TCRdb retains in-frame clones only, with some absent. The table records around 290,000 clones, more than 80% of them present only once. CDR1 is MNHEY, CDR2 SVGAGI, per germline. The CDR3 is 14 amino acids. After removal of 6 bases from V and 5 bases from J, the junction contained 4 bases not matched to a gene. The receptor's source is a woman in her 30s who had recovered from COVID-19. The V call is TRBV6-5, the J call TRBJ1-6, with TRBD1 identical over 7 bases. What was sequenced was PBMCs or T cells enriched from blood (not recorded which). The DNA of the CDR3 is TGTGCCAGCAGCACAGGGACAGATAATTCACCCCTCCACTTT. Translation: CASSTGTDNSPLHF.